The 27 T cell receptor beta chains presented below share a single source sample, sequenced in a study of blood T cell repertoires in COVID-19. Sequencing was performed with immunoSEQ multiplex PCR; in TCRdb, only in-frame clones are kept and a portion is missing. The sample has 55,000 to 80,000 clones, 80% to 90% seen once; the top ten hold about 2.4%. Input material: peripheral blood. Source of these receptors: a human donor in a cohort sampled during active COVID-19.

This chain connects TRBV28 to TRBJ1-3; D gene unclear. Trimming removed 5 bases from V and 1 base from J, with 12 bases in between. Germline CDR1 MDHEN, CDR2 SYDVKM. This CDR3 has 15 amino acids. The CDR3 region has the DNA TGTGCCAGCAGTCCCGCCGAGAGGTCTGGAAACACCATATATTTT. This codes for CASSPAERSGNTIYF.

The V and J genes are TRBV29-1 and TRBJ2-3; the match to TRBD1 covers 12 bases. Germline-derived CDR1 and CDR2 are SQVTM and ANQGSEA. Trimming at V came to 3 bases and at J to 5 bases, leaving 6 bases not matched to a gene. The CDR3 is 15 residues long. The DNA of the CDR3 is TGCAGCGTTGATCCGGGACAGGGGGCAGGAGATACGCAGTATTTT. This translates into CSVDPGQGAGDTQYF.

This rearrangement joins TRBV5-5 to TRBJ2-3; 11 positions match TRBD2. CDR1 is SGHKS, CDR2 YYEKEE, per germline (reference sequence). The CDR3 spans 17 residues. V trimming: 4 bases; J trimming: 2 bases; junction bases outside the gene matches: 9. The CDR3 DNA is TGTGCCAGCAGCCCTCGGTTAGCGGGAGGGTTCACAGATACGCAGTATTTT. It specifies CASSPRLAGGFTDTQYF.

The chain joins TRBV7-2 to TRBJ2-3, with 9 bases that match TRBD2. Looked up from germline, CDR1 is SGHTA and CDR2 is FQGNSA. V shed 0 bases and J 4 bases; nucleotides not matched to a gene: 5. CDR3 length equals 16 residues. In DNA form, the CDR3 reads TGTGCCAGCAGCTTAGCCGGGCGGGGGGGCCCAGATACGCAGTATTTT. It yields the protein CASSLAGRGGPDTQYF.

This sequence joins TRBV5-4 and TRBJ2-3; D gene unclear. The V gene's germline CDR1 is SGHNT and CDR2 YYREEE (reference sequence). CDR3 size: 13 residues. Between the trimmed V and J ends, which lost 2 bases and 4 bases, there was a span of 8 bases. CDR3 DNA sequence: TGTGCCAGCAGCTTATCCTCCCCAGATACGCAGTATTTT. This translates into CASSLSSPDTQYF. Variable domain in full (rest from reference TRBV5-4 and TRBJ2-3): ETGVTQSPTHLIKTRGQQVTLRCSSQSGHNTVSWYQQALGQGPQFIFQYYREEENGRGNFPPRFSGLQFPNYSSELNVNALELDDSALYLCASSLSSPDTQYFGPGTRLTVL.

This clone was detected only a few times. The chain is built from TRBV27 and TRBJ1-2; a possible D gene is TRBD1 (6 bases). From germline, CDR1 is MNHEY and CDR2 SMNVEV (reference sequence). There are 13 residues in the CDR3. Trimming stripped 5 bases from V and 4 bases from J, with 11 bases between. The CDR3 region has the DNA TGTGCCAGCAGTCGCAGGGACACCTATGGCTACACCTTC. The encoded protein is CASSRRDTYGYTF.

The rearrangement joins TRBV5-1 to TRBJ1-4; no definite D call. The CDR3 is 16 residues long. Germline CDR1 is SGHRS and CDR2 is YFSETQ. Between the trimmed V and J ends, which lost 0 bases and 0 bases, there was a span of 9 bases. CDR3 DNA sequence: TGCGCCAGCAGCTTGGGGCAGATGGCAACTAATGAAAAACTGTTTTTT. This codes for CASSLGQMATNEKLFF.

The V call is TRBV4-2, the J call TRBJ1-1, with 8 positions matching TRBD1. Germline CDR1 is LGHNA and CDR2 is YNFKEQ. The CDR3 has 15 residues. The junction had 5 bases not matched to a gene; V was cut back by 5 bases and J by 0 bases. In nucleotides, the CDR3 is TGTGCCAGCAGCTCCCGGACAGGGATGAACACTGAAGCTTTCTTT. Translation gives CASSSRTGMNTEAFF.

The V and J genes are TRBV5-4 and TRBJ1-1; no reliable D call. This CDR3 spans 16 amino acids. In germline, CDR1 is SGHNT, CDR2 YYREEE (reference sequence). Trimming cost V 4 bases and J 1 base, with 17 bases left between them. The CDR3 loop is CASSQPPWQSNTEAFF. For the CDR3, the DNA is TGTGCCAGCAGCCAACCTCCTTGGCAGTCGAACACTGAAGCTTTCTTT.

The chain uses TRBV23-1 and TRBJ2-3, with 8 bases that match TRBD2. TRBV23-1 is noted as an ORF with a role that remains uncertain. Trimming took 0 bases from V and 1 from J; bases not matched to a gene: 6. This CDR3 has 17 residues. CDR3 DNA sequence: TGCGCCAGCAGTCAATCCCCAGCGGGAGTCCGCACAGATACGCAGTATTTT. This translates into CASSQSPAGVRTDTQYF.

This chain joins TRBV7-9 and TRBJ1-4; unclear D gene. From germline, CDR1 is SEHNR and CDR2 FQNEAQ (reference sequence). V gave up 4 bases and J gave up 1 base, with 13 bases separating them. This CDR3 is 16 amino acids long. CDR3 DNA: TGTGCCAGCAGCTCCCCGGTCGAGGGAACTAATGAAAAACTGTTTTTT. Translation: CASSSPVEGTNEKLFF.

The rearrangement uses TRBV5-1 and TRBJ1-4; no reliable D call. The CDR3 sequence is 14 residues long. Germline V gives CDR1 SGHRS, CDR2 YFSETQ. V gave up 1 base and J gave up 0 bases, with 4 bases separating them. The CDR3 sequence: CASSLLATNEKLFF. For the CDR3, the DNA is TGCGCCAGCAGCTTGCTAGCAACTAATGAAAAACTGTTTTTT.

CDR3 nucleotide sequence: TGTGCCAGCAGCTTAGTTAGCGGGAGGGCCCGAGAGACCCAGTACTTC. This codes for CASSLVSGRARETQYF. The chain recombines TRBV7-2 with TRBJ2-5; 11 bases fit TRBD2. The V and J ends lost 1 base and 4 bases, in that order; junction bases with no gene match: 5. CDR1 and CDR2 (germline): SGHTA, FQGNSA. The CDR3 runs 16 residues. Full variable domain (rest looked up from reference TRBV7-2 and TRBJ2-5): GAGVSQSPSNKVTEKGKDVELRCDPISGHTALYWYRQSLGQGLEFLIYFQGNSAPDKSGLPSDRFSAERTGGSVSTLTIQRTQQEDSAVYLCASSLVSGRARETQYFGPGTRLLVL.

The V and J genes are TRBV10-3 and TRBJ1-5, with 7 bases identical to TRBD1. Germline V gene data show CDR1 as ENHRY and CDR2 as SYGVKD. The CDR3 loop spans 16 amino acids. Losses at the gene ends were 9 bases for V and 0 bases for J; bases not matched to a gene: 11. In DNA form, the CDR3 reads TGTGCCATTCCGGGACAGCCTCGCTATAGCAATCAGCCCCAGCATTTT. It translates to CAIPGQPRYSNQPQHF.

CDR3 residues: CATTGGREQYF. CDR3 nucleotides: TGTGCCACCACAGGGGGACGCGAGCAGTACTTC. The J gene is TRBJ2-7, the V gene TRBV12-3 or TRBV12-4; 8 nucleotides match TRBD1. The CDR3 is 11 amino acids. V dropped 10 bases and J dropped 6; count of bases not matched to a gene: 5.

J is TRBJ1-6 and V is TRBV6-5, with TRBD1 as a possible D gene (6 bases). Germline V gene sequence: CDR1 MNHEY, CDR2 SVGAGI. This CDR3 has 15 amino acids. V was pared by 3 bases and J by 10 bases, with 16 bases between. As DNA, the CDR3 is TGTGCCAGCAGTTATGCCGGCAGGGGTCGGTCACCCCTCCACTTT. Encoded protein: CASSYAGRGRSPLHF.

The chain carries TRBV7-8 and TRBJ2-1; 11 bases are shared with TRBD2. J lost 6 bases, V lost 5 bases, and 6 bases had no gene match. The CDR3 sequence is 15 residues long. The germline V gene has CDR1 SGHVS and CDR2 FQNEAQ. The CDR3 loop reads CASSLRLAGPNEQFF. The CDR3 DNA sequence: TGTGCCAGCAGCCTTAGACTAGCGGGACCCAATGAGCAGTTCTTC. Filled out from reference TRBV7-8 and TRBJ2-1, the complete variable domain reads GAGVSQSPRYKVAKRGQDVALRCDPISGHVSLFWYQQALGQGPEFLTYFQNEAQLDKSGLPSDRFFAERPEGSVSTLKIQRTQQEDSAVYLCASSLRLAGPNEQFFGPGTRLTVL.

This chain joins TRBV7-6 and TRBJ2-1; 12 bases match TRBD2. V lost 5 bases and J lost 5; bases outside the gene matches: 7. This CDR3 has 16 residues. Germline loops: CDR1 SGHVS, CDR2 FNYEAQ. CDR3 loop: CASSTPLAGGNNEQFF. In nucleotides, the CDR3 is TGTGCCAGCAGCACCCCTCTAGCGGGAGGGAACAATGAGCAGTTCTTC.

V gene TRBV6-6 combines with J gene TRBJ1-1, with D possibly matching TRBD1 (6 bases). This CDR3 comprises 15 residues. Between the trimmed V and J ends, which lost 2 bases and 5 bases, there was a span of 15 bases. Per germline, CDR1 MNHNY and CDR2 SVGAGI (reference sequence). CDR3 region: CASSYLTGPATEAFF. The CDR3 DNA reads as TGTGCCAGCAGTTACCTTACAGGGCCGGCAACTGAAGCTTTCTTT.

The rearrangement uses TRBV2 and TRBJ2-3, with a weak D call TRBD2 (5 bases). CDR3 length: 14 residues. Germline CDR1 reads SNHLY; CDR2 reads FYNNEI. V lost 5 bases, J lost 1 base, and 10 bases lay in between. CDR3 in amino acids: CASSLGSGTDTQYF. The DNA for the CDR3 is TGTGCCAGCAGTCTAGGTAGCGGCACAGATACGCAGTATTTT.

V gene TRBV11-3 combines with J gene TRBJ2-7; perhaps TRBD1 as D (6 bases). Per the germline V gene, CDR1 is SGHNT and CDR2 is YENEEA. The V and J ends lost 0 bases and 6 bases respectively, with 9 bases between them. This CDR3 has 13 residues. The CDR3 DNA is TGTGCCAGCAGCTTAGATGAAGGGGGCGAGCAGTACTTC. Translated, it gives CASSLDEGGEQYF.

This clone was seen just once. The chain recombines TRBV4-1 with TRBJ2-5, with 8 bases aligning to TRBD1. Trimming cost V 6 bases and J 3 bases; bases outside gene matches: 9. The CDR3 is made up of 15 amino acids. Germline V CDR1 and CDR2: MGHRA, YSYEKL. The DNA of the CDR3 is TGCGCCAGCAGATTCGGACAGGGACGGGAAGAGACCCAGTACTTC. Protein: CASRFGQGREETQYF.

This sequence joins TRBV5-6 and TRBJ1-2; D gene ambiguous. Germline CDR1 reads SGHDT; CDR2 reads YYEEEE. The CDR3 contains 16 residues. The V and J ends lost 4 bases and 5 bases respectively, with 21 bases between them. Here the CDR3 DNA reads TGTGCCAGCAGCCCCCTGGAGCAGCAGAGTCTTTATGGCTACACCTTC. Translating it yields CASSPLEQQSLYGYTF.

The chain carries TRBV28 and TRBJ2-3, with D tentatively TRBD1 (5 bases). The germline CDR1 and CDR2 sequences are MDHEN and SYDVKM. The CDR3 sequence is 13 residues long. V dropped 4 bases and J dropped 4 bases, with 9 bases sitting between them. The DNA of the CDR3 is TGTGCCAGCAGTTCTCGACAGCCAGATACGCAGTATTTT. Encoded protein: CASSSRQPDTQYF.

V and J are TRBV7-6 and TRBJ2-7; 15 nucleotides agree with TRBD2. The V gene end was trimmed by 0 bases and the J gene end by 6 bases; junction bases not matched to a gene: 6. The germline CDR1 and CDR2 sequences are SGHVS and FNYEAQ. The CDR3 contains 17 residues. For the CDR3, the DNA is TGTGCCAGCAGCTTAGCGGGACTAGCGGGAGGTATTGGCGAGCAGTACTTC. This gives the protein CASSLAGLAGGIGEQYF.

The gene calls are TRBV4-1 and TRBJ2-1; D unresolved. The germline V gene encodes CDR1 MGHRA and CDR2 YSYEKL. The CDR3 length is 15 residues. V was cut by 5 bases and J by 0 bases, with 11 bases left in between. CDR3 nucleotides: TGCGCCAGCAGCTTCCAGTCTAGCTCCTACAATGAGCAGTTCTTC. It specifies CASSFQSSSYNEQFF.

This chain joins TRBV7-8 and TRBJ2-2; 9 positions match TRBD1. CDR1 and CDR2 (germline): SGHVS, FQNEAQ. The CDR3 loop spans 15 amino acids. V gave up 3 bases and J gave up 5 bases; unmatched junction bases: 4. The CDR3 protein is CASSLGDRETGELFF. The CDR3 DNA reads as TGTGCCAGCAGCTTGGGGGACAGGGAGACCGGGGAGCTGTTTTTT.